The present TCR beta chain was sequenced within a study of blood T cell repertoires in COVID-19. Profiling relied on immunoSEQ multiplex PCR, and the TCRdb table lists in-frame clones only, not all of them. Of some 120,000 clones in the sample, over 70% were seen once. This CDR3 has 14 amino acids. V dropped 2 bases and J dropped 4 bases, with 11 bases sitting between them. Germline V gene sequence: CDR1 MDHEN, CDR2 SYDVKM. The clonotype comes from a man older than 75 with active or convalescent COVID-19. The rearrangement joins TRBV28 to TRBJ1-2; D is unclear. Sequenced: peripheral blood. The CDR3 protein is CASSLPPRGYGYTF. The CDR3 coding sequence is TGTGCCAGCAGTTTACCGCCGAGAGGCTATGGCTACACCTTC.